Following are 15 T cell receptor beta chains from one sample sequenced in a study of monozygotic twins with inflammatory bowel disease. TCRdb reanalyzed the 5' RACE reads and collapses them to one entry per CDR3 protein, without DNA. The sample table includes 150,000 to 200,000 distinct CDR3 sequences. The specimen sequenced was blood. The receptors originated from a human donor with ulcerative colitis or Crohn's disease, or a healthy co-twin of an affected twin (not recorded which).

The chain joins TRBV19 to TRBJ2-2; lacking DNA, the TRBD2 call made by TCRdb goes unchecked. From germline, CDR1 is LNHDA and CDR2 SQIVND (reference sequence). The CDR3 runs 15 residues. CDR3 amino acids: CASSISRVNTGELFF.

The chain has TRBV20-1 and TRBJ1-2; as DNA is missing, the TRBD1 call by TCRdb cannot be tested. Looked up from germline, CDR1 is DFQATT and CDR2 is SNEGSKA (reference sequence). CDR3 length equals 15 residues. CDR3 in amino acids: CSARDHRVHRSGYTF.

The chain combines TRBV29-1 with TRBJ2-2; TCRdb's D call of TRBD2 is untestable without DNA. CDR3 length: 13 amino acids. Germline values: CDR1 SQVTM, CDR2 ANQGSEA. The CDR3 loop reads CSARGEGVGELFF.

This chain connects TRBV29-1 to TRBJ2-4; absent DNA, TCRdb's TRBD1 call cannot be checked. Germline CDR1 is SQVTM and CDR2 is ANQGSEA. The CDR3 runs 13 residues. This chain's CDR3 is CSVGQGDKNIQYF.

The V call is TRBV12-3 or TRBV12-4, the J call TRBJ2-7. The CDR3 length is 14 residues. This CDR3 is CASSLDDGSYEQYF.

V usage is TRBV7-2 and J usage is TRBJ1-2. CDR3 size: 14 residues. Germline V gene lookup returns CDR1 SGHTA and CDR2 FQGNSA. The CDR3 sequence: CASSLGGRAYGYTF.

This rearrangement joins TRBV20-1 to TRBJ2-1. This CDR3 comprises 11 residues. Germline V CDR1 and CDR2: DFQATT, SNEGSKA (reference sequence). CDR3 sequence: CSARLVNEQFF.

This chain uses TRBV30 with TRBJ1-2; TCRdb selects TRBD1, and the lack of DNA leaves this call unchecked. Germline V gene lookup returns CDR1 GTSNPN and CDR2 SVGIG (reference sequence). This CDR3 spans 11 amino acids. CDR3 residues: CAWNRGYGYTF.

The chain has TRBV6-5 and TRBJ1-5; the TRBD1 assignment by TCRdb is unverifiable without DNA. Germline lookup yields CDR1 MNHEY and CDR2 SVGAGI. The CDR3 length is 17 residues. The CDR3 protein is CASRISGGLTFNQPQHF.

The rearrangement links TRBV28 to TRBJ2-7; the D gene TCRdb calls, TRBD1, cannot be checked with no DNA. Germline CDR1 reads MDHEN; CDR2 reads SYDVKM. The CDR3 has 14 residues. The CDR3 is CASSTDAGPDEQYF.

This chain connects TRBV19 to TRBJ2-7; the TRBD2 assignment by TCRdb is unverifiable without DNA. There are 15 residues in the CDR3. The germline CDR1 and CDR2 sequences are LNHDA and SQIVND (reference sequence). CDR3: CASSMRTSGRNEQYF.

The chain links TRBV6-5 to TRBJ1-2. Germline V lookup: CDR1 MNHEY, CDR2 SVGAGI. The CDR3 covers 16 residues. The CDR3 protein is CASSYSEELLNYGYTF.

The V and J genes are TRBV6-1 and TRBJ2-5. CDR3 length: 14 amino acids. Looked up from germline, CDR1 is MNHNS and CDR2 is SASEGT. The CDR3 protein is CASSGNWRDETQYF.

The chain combines TRBV10-3 with TRBJ1-1. CDR3 length equals 14 residues. CDR1 is ENHRY, CDR2 SYGVKD, per germline. CDR3: CAISSYTKTEGAFF.

This chain joins TRBV5-1 and TRBJ1-3. CDR1 and CDR2 from the germline V gene are SGHRS and YFSETQ. This CDR3 is 15 amino acids long. The CDR3 spells CASSLDGGSGNTIYF.